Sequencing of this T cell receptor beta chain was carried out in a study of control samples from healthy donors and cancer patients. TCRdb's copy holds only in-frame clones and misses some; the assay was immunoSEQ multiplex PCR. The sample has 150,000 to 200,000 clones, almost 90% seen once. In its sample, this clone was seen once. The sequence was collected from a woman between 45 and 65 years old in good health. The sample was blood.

The CDR3 is CASRRRTNSPLHF. Written as DNA, the CDR3 is TGTGCCAGCAGGCGACGGACGAATTCACCCCTCCACTTT. The chain employs TRBV3-1 (or the pseudogene TRBV3-2) and TRBJ1-6; D uncertain. The germline V and J ends were trimmed by 6 bases and 7 bases, with 10 bases remaining between them. There are 13 residues in the CDR3. CDR1 and CDR2 from the germline V gene are LGHDT and YNNKEL (reference sequence).